The clone carrying this TCR beta chain is a singleton in its sample. Its matching antigen is unknown. A much larger clone is a single base away; this may be a read error. Next came a second PCR, run for about 6 to 12 cycles, which used a sample-barcoded 5' primer along with a J-beta primer mix. TCRdb ran MiXCR on the 5' RACE reads and lists one entry per CDR3 protein. The table has more than 1,400,000 distinct CDR3 sequences, approximately 40% seen once. The entry originates in a study of blood T cells in healthy people across ages. Whole-study results and caveats: Strong correlation linked observed beta diversity and percent naive T cells.

Germline assignment: CDR1 SGHKS and CDR2 YYEKEE (reference sequence). The CDR3 runs to 16 residues. Germline trimming cut 7 bases from V and 4 bases from J; bases unmatched to any gene: 9. This rearrangement joins TRBV5-5 to TRBJ2-1; TRBD2 agrees at 12 bases. This clonotype originated in a woman between 18 and 29 years old in good health. The sequencing sample was made of blood. CDR3 DNA: TGTGCCAGCGGCCAGAGACTAGCGGGAGCATACAATGAGCAGTTCTTC. Its protein is CASGQRLAGAYNEQFF. The full variable domain, in which reference TRBV5-5 and TRBJ2-1 provide the parts outside the CDR3, is DAGVTQSPTHLIKTRGQQVTLRCSPISGHKSVSWYQQVLGQGPQFIFQYYEKEERGRGNFPDRFSARQFPNYSSELNVNALLLGDSALYLCASGQRLAGAYNEQFFGPGTRLTVL.